This TCR beta chain is from a study of blood T cell repertoires in COVID-19. Per the original data handling: Scientists estimated how many nucleated cells there were by amplifying reference gene primers. Assay used: immunoSEQ multiplex PCR; TCRdb lists only in-frame clones, some missing. V and J calls and clone size are those listed in that table; D and trimming were worked out from the DNA. The sample has about 220,000 clones, 88% seen once. The CDR3 sequence is 14 residues long. V lost 5 bases, J lost 3 bases, and 6 bases stayed unmatched. Germline V CDR1 and CDR2: MNHEY, SVGAGI. The gene calls are TRBV6-5 and TRBJ1-1; 7 bases are shared with TRBD1. The TCR was taken from a woman in her thirties who had recovered from COVID-19. The sequencing sample was made of PBMCs or T cells enriched from blood (not recorded which). The CDR3 sequence: CASSSGTGDTEAFF. The CDR3 region has the DNA TGTGCCAGCAGTAGCGGTACAGGGGACACTGAAGCTTTCTTT.